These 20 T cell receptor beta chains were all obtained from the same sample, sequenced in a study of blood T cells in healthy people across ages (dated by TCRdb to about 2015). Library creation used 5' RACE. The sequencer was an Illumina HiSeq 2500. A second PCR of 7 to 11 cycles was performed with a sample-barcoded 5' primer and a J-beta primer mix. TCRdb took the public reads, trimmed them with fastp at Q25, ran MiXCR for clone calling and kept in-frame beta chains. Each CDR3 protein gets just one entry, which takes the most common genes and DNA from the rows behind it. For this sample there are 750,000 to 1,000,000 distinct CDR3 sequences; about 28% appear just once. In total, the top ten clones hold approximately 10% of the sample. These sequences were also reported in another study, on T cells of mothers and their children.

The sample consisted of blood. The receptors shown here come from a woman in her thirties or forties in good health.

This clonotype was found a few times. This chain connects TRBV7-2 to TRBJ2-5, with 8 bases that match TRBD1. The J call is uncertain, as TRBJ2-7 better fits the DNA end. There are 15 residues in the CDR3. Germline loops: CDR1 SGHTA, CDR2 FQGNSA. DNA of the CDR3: TGTGCCAGCAGCCTGTTCCAGGGGGCTTACTACGAGCAGTACTTC. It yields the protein CASSLFQGAYYEQYF.

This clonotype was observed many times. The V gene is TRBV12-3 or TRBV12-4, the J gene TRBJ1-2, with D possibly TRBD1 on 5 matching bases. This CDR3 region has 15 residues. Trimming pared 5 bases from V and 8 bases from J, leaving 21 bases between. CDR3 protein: CASSPHNPGWLGYTF. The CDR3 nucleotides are TGTGCCAGCAGTCCCCACAATCCAGGGTGGCTCGGCTACACCTTC.

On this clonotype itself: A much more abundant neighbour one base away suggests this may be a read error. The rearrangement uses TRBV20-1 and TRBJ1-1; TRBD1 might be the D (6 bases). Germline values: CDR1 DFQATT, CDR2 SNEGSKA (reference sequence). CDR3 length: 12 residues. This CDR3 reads CGARAGDTEAFF. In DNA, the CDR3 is TGCGGTGCTAGAGCAGGGGACACTGAAGCTTTCTTT.

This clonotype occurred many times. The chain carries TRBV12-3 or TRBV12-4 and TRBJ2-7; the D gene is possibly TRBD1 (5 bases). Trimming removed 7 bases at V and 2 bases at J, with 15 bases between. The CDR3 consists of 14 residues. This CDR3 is CASTPSPRAYEQYF. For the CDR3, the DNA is TGTGCCAGCACCCCCAGTCCCAGGGCCTACGAGCAGTACTTC.

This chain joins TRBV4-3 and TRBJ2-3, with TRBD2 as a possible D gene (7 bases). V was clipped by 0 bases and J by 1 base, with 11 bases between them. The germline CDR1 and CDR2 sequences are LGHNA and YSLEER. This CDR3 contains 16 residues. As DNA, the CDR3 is TGCGCCAGCAGCCAAGAACGGGGGGCGGGCACAGATACGCAGTATTTT. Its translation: CASSQERGAGTDTQYF.

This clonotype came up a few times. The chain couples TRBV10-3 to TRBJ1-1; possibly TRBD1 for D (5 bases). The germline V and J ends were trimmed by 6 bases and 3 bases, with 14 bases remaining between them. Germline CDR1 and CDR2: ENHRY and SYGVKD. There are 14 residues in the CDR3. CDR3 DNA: TGTGCCATCAGCCCACTCCGGGACGACACTGAAGCTTTCTTT. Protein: CAISPLRDDTEAFF.

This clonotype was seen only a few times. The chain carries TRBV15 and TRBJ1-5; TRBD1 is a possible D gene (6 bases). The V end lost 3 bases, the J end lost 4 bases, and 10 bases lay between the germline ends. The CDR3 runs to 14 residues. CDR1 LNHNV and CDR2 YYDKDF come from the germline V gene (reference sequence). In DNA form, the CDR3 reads TGTGCCACCAGCAGGCAAACAGGGAATCAGCCCCAGCATTTT. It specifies CATSRQTGNQPQHF.

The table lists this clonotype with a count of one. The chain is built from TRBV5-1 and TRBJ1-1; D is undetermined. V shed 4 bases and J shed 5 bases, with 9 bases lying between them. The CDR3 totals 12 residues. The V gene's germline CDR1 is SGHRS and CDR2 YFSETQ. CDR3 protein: CASSATETEAFF. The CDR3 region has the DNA TGCGCCAGCAGCGCCACAGAAACTGAAGCTTTCTTT.

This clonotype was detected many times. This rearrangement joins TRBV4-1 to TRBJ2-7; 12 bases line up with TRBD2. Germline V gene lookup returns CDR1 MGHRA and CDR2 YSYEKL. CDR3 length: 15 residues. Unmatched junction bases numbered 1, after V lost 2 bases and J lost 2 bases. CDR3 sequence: CASSQPSGGAYEQYF. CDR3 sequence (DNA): TGCGCCAGCAGCCAACCTAGCGGGGGGGCCTACGAGCAGTACTTC.

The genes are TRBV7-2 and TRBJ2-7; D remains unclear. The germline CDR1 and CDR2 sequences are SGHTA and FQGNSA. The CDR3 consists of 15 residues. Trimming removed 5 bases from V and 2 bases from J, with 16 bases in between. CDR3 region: CASSIRLSPTYEQYF. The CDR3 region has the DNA TGTGCCAGCAGCATTAGACTTAGCCCGACCTACGAGCAGTACTTC.

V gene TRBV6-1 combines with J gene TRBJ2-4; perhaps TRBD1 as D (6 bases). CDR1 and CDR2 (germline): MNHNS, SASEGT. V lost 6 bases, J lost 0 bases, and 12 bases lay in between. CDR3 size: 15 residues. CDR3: CASRQGFLAKNIQYF. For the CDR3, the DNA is TGTGCCAGCAGACAGGGTTTTCTAGCCAAAAACATTCAGTACTTC.

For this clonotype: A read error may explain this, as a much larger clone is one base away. This chain's CDR3 is CSGADRALGYTF. The CDR3 DNA is TGCAGCGGCGCGGACAGGGCCTTAGGCTACACCTTC. V is TRBV29-1 and J is TRBJ1-2, with TRBD1 identical over 8 bases. CDR3 length: 12 residues. Germline trimming cut 7 bases from V and 8 bases from J; bases unmatched to any gene: 9. Per germline, CDR1 SQVTM and CDR2 ANQGSEA.

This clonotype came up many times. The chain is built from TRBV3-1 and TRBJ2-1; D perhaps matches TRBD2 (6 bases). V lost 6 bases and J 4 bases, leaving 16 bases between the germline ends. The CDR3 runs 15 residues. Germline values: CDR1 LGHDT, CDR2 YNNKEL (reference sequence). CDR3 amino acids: CASSLSGGRYNEQFF. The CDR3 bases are TGTGCCAGCAGTTTATCCGGGGGACGGTACAATGAGCAGTTCTTC.

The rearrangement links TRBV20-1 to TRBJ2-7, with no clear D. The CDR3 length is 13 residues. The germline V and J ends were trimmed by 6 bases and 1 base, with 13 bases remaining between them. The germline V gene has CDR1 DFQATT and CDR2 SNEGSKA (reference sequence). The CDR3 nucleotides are TGCAGTGCGGGCGGAAGCCATTCCTACGAGCAGTACTTC. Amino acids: CSAGGSHSYEQYF.

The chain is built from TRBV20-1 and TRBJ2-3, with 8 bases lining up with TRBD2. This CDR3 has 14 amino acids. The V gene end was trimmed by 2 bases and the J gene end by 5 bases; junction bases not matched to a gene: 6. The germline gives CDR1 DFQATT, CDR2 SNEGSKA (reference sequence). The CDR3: CSARSGTRGDTQYF. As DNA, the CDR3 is TGCAGTGCTAGATCCGGGACTAGAGGAGATACGCAGTATTTT.

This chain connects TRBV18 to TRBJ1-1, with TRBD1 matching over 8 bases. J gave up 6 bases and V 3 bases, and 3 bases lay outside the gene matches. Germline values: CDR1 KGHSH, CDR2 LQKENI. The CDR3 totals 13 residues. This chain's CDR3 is CASSPGTGPEAFF. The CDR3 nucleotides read TGTGCCAGCTCACCCGGGACAGGACCTGAAGCTTTCTTT.

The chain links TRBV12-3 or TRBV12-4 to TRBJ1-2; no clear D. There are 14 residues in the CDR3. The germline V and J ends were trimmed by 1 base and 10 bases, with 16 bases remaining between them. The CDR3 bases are TGTGCCAGCAGTTTAGGCTTGGAAGTAAAGGCCTACACCTTC. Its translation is CASSLGLEVKAYTF.

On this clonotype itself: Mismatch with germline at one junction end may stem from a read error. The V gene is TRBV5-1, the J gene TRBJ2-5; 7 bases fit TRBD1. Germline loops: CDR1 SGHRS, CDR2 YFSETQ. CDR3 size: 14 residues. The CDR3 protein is CASSLGDSQGTQYF. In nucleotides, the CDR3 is TGCGCCAGCAGCTTGGGGGACAGCCAAGGGACCCAGTACTTC. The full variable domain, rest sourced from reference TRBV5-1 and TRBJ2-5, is KAGVTQTPRYLIKTRGQQVTLSCSPISGHRSVSWYQQTPGQGLQFLFEYFSETQRNKGNFPGRFSGRQFSNSRSEMNVSTLELGDSALYLCASSLGDSQGTQYFGPGTRLLVL.

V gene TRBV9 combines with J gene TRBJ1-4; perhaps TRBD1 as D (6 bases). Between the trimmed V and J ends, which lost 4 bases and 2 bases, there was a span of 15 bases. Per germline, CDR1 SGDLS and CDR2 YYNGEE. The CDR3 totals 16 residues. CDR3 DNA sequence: TGTGCCAGCAGCCCAAGGTCAGGGGCGACTAATGAAAAACTGTTTTTT. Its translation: CASSPRSGATNEKLFF.

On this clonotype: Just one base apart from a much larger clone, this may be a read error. CDR3 amino acids: CASSSLFHEQYF. The DNA of the CDR3 is TGTGCCAGCAGTTCCTTGTTCCACGAGCAGTACTTC. The rearrangement links TRBV12-3 or TRBV12-4 to TRBJ2-7; no firm D call. The CDR3 extends over 12 amino acids. Trimming pared 4 bases from V and 5 bases from J, leaving 9 bases between.